The 21 T cell receptor beta chains below all came from one sample that was sequenced in a study of T cells in women clearing cervical HPV infection. The protocol was immunoSEQ multiplex PCR, while the TCRdb copy is restricted to in-frame clones and leaves out a portion. This sample's table has just over 20,000 clones. The specimen sequenced was blood buffy coat. The receptors were gathered from a woman aged 18-70 years with a cervical HPV16 infection that either progressed to CIN3+ or cleared (not recorded which).

Details on this clone: Sequencing ends 3 residues short of the CDR3 end; the germline J gene provides the rest. The genes are TRBV6-2 or TRBV6-3 and TRBJ2-7; D gene unclear. The CDR3 has 12 amino acids. Germline V gives CDR1 MNHEY, CDR2 SVGEGT. The V end was cut by 10 bases, the J end by 0 bases, with 10 bases between. The part of the CDR3 DNA that was read is TGTGCCACCTCCACAAGCTCCTACGAG. It codes for CATSTSSYE. In full, the CDR3 reads CATSTSSYEQYF.

Of note for this clone: The read stops 3 residues short of the end of the CDR3; the missing end is completed from the germline J gene. The chain employs TRBV4-2 and TRBJ2-3; 14 bases line up with TRBD2. The V gene end was trimmed by 4 bases and the J gene end by 0 bases; junction bases not matched to a gene: 12. This CDR3 comprises 20 residues. Germline-derived CDR1 and CDR2 are LGHNA and YNFKEQ. This CDR3 is CASSPTGLAGGRFSTDTQYF. CDR3 DNA (partial): TGTGCCAGCAGCCCTACTGGACTAGCGGGGGGACGGTTTAGCACAGATACG.

A note on this clone: The missing CDR3 end, 3 residues past where the read stops, is filled in from the germline J gene. J is TRBJ1-5 and V is TRBV7-9; unclear D gene. Germline V gives CDR1 SEHNR, CDR2 FQNEAQ (reference sequence). V dropped 1 base and J dropped 7 bases, with 11 bases sitting between them. This CDR3 has 14 residues. The CDR3 spells CASSLGGVGQPQHF. Partial CDR3 DNA: TGTGCCAGCAGCTTAGGCGGGGTTGGGCAGCCC.

As concerns this clone: The CDR3 extends 3 residues past the end of the read, so its final part is completed from the germline J gene. This chain links TRBV20-1 with TRBJ1-6, with TRBD1 matching over 7 bases. With V trimmed by 3 bases and J by 9 bases, 11 bases remained unmatched. The CDR3 length is 15 residues. CDR1 is DFQATT and CDR2 is SNEGSKA in the germline V gene (reference sequence). The CDR3 DNA, read in part, is TGCAGTGCTAGGCAGAACAGGGGTAAAGCTTCACCC. Its protein product is CSARQNRGKASP. The complete CDR3 sequence is CSARQNRGKASPLHF.

A word on this clone: The read terminates 3 residues ahead of where the CDR3 ends, so the germline J gene completes it. This rearrangement joins TRBV5-1 to TRBJ2-7, with TRBD1 matching 10 bases. V dropped 6 bases and J dropped 3; count of bases not matched to a gene: 6. CDR3 length equals 14 residues. Germline V gene data show CDR1 as SGHRS and CDR2 as YFSETQ. The CDR3 bases that were read are TGCGCCAGCACCCGGACAGGGGGAGGCTACGAG. This encodes CASTRTGGGYE. The full CDR3 protein is CASTRTGGGYEQYF. The variable domain in full, completed from reference TRBV5-1 and TRBJ2-7, reads KAGVTQTPRYLIKTRGQQVTLSCSPISGHRSVSWYQQTPGQGLQFLFEYFSETQRNKGNFPGRFSGRQFSNSRSEMNVSTLELGDSALYLCASTRTGGGYEQYFGPGTRLTVT.

About this clone itself: Read sequence stops 3 residues before the CDR3 end, and the germline J gene provides the missing end. The chain employs TRBV12-3 or TRBV12-4 and TRBJ2-5; D is perhaps TRBD1 or TRBD2 (5 bases each). The CDR3 is made up of 13 amino acids. Trimming removed 1 base at V and 5 bases at J, with 8 bases between. The DNA read from the CDR3 is TGTGCCAGCAGTTTAGTGAGGGGTGAGACC. This encodes CASSLVRGET. From start to end, the CDR3 is CASSLVRGETQYF.

The CDR3 here is CAWSGGTGVDDYTF. The sequenced CDR3 bases are TGTGCCTGGAGTGGGGGGACAGGCGTGGACGAC. The chain carries TRBV30 and TRBJ1-2; 8 bases line up with TRBD1. The CDR3 goes on 3 residues after the read ends, and that part is filled in from the germline J gene. Germline CDR1 is GTSNPN and CDR2 is SVGIG (reference sequence). The CDR3 is made up of 14 amino acids.

With regard to this clone: The read ends 3 residues before the CDR3 terminus; that terminus is restored from the germline J gene. The chain links TRBV9 to TRBJ2-3, with D perhaps matching TRBD1 (5 bases). The length of the CDR3 is 12 residues. Trimming left V 3 bases short and J 3 bases short, with 5 bases between. The germline V gene encodes CDR1 SGDLS and CDR2 YYNGEE. This CDR3 reads CASSAGTDTQYF. The CDR3 DNA, read in part, is TGTGCCAGCAGCGCAGGGACAGATACG.

This clone shows up as medium-sized (0.01 to 0.1%) by frequency. The CDR3 goes on 3 residues after the read ends, and that part is filled in from the germline J gene. This chain connects TRBV10-3 to TRBJ2-2, with unresolved D. Looked up from germline, CDR1 is ENHRY and CDR2 is SYGVKD. This CDR3 is 11 amino acids long. Trimming left V 3 bases short and J 9 bases short, with 5 bases between. The chain's CDR3 is CAISERWELFF. The covered CDR3 bases are TGTGCCATCAGTGAAAGGTGGGAG.

With respect to this clone: The read halts 3 residues ahead of the CDR3 end, with the missing end drawn from the germline J gene. This chain connects TRBV10-3 to TRBJ2-5; 8 bases line up with TRBD2. CDR1 and CDR2 from the germline V gene are ENHRY and SYGVKD. This CDR3 comprises 15 residues. V lost 7 bases to trimming and J lost 0 bases; unmatched junction nucleotides: 7. This chain's CDR3 is CAIKSAGGNQETQYF. The DNA read from the CDR3 is TGTGCCATCAAGAGTGCGGGGGGCAACCAAGAGACC.

A word on this clone: Sequencing ends 3 residues short of the CDR3 end; the germline J gene provides the rest. The chain is built from TRBV13 and TRBJ2-1, with 7 bases that match TRBD2. CDR3 size: 17 residues. Germline CDR1 is PRHDT and CDR2 is FYEKMQ (reference sequence). With V trimmed by 1 base and J by 4 bases, 10 bases remained unmatched. This chain's CDR3 is CASSLAGGGDYYNEQFF. The CDR3 DNA, read in part, is TGTGCCAGCAGCTTAGCTGGCGGGGGAGATTATTACAATGAG.

On this clone: The DNA ends 3 residues before the CDR3 does, and the rest of the CDR3 is filled in from the germline J gene. The rearrangement links TRBV30 to TRBJ2-3; possibly TRBD1 or TRBD2 for D (5 bases each). The CDR3 has 15 amino acids. Deletions cut 4 bases from V and 0 bases from J, with 14 bases between. Germline V gene sequence: CDR1 GTSNPN, CDR2 SVGIG (reference sequence). The CDR3: CAWNPGSPSTDTQYF. CDR3 DNA (partial): TGTGCCTGGAACCCAGGGAGTCCAAGCACAGATACG.

Worth noting for this clone: The read ends 3 residues before the CDR3 terminus; that terminus is restored from the germline J gene. This chain joins TRBV5-1 and TRBJ2-1; D is perhaps TRBD2 (7 bases). With 5 bases removed from V and 6 bases from J, the gap between germline ends came to 18 bases. Germline loops: CDR1 SGHRS, CDR2 YFSETQ. This CDR3 comprises 15 residues. The CDR3 bases that were read are TGCGCCAGCAGTTCCCCTCGCGGGGGCCGCAATGAG. It yields the protein CASSSPRGGRNE. The full CDR3 sequence reads CASSSPRGGRNEQFF.

Concerning this clone: With the read ending 3 residues before the CDR3 end, the germline J gene is used to fill in that end. The rearrangement joins TRBV6-2 or TRBV6-3 to TRBJ2-3; D perhaps matches TRBD1 (5 bases). Germline-derived CDR1 and CDR2 are MNHEY and SVGEGT. The ends were cut back, 6 bases at V and 0 bases at J, with 10 bases in the middle. The CDR3 is made up of 14 amino acids. CDR3 sequence: CASSLQESTDTQYF. CDR3 DNA (partial): TGTGCCAGCAGCCTACAGGAGAGCACAGATACG.

With regard to this clone: From the germline J gene comes the end of the CDR3, since the read stops 3 residues before it. This chain uses TRBV12-3 or TRBV12-4 with TRBJ1-5; 8 nucleotides match TRBD1. There are 13 residues in the CDR3. The CDR3: CASSSRTGGPQHF. The DNA read from the CDR3 is TGTGCCAGCAGTTCTAGAACAGGGGGACCC.

Comments on this clone: The CDR3 end lies 3 residues beyond the end of the read and is filled in from the germline J gene. The rearrangement links TRBV19 to TRBJ1-1, with 7 bases that match TRBD1. The CDR3 runs to 16 residues. Losses at the gene ends were 5 bases for V and 6 bases for J; bases not matched to a gene: 15. Germline V gene data show CDR1 as LNHDA and CDR2 as SQIVND (reference sequence). This chain's CDR3 is CASSDRGGLYFPEAFF. CDR3 DNA (partial): TGTGCCAGTAGTGATCGAGGGGGCCTCTACTTCCCTGAA.

About this clone: The read ends 3 residues shy of where the CDR3 ends; the end is completed using the germline J gene. The genes are TRBV5-1 and TRBJ1-2, with D possibly TRBD1 on 6 matching bases. The CDR3 consists of 12 residues. Per the germline V gene, CDR1 is SGHRS and CDR2 is YFSETQ. V lost 4 bases and J 4 bases, leaving 8 bases between the germline ends. Partial CDR3 DNA: TGCGCCAGCAGCGTACAGGGCTATGGC. Protein product: CASSVQGYG. The complete CDR3 reads CASSVQGYGYTF.

To note about this clone: The read ends 3 residues early relative to the CDR3; the germline J gene fills the gap. The V gene is TRBV7-6, the J gene TRBJ2-2; maybe TRBD1 (8 bases). This CDR3 is 18 amino acids long. The germline V gene encodes CDR1 SGHVS and CDR2 FNYEAQ. V lost 5 bases and J lost 5, with 24 bases in between. The CDR3 is CASSPPWNRGGRTGELFF. CDR3 bases read: TGTGCCAGCAGCCCACCCTGGAACAGGGGGGGTAGGACCGGGGAG. The full variable domain, its missing parts supplied by reference TRBV7-6 and TRBJ2-2, is GAGVSQSPRYKVTKRGQDVALRCDPISGHVSLYWYRQALGQGPEFLTYFNYEAQQDKSGLPNDRFSAERPEGSISTLTIQRTEQRDSAMYRCASSPPWNRGGRTGELFFGEGSRLTVL.

Points on this clone: The DNA ends 3 residues before the CDR3 does, and the rest of the CDR3 is filled in from the germline J gene. The J gene is TRBJ2-1, the V gene TRBV7-9; D might be TRBD2 (5 bases). The CDR3 runs 12 residues. V lost 3 bases and J lost 8, with 8 bases in between. Germline CDR1 reads SEHNR; CDR2 reads FQNEAQ (reference sequence). The CDR3 sequence: CASSFSADEQFF. The part of the CDR3 DNA that was read is TGTGCCAGCAGCTTTAGCGCGGATGAG.

CDR3 bases read: TGTGCCAGCAGTCTTGACAGGGAAGGGACAGAGACC. Protein: CASSLDREGTET. The entire CDR3 is CASSLDREGTETQYF. The rearrangement joins TRBV5-4 to TRBJ2-5; 7 bases agree with TRBD1. The read stops 3 residues short of the end of the CDR3; the missing end is completed from the germline J gene. Germline CDR1 is SGHNT and CDR2 is YYREEE (reference sequence). The CDR3 contains 15 residues. V trimming: 5 bases; J trimming: 4 bases; junction bases outside the gene matches: 11.

With respect to this clone: The read ends 3 residues early relative to the CDR3; the germline J gene fills the gap. The chain has TRBV29-1 and TRBJ1-2; no firm D call. Germline CDR1 is SQVTM and CDR2 is ANQGSEA. The V and J ends lost 0 bases and 6 bases respectively, with 8 bases between them. CDR3 length: 12 residues. Partial CDR3 DNA: TGCAGCGTTGAAGATCTAGTGGATGGC. Translated, it gives CSVEDLVDG. The CDR3 in full is CSVEDLVDGYTF.